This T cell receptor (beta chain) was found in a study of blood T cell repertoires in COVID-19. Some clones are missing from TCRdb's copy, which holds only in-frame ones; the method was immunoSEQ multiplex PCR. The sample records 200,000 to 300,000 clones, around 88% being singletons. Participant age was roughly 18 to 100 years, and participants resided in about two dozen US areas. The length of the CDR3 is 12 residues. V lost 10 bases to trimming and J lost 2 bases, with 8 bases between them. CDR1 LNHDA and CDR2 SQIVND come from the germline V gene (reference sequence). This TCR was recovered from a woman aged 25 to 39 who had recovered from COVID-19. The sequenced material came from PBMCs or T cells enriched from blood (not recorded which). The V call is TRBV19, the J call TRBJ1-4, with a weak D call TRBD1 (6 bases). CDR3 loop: CATGVTNEKLFF. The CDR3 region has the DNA TGTGCCACAGGGGTGACTAATGAAAAACTGTTTTTT. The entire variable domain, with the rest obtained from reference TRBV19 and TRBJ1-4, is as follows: DGGITQSPKYLFRKEGQNVTLSCEQNLNHDAMYWYRQDPGQGLRLIYYSQIVNDFQKGDIAEGYSVSREKKESFPLTVTSAQKNPTAFYLCATGVTNEKLFFGSGTQLSVL.